This T cell receptor beta chain originates from a study of neurological immune-mediated disorders. This clonotype came up many times. What it binds is unknown. V shed 1 base, J shed 10 bases, and the junction held 2 bases outside the gene matches. Germline CDR1 SGHTA, CDR2 FQGNSA. The CDR3 length is 14 residues. The unsorted libraries were generated from a total of 2 million PBMCs, which had been stored in RNAlater at -80 C. Study-wide results and caveats: There were no CDR3 amino acid sequences shared by expanded clones across subjects, a result suggesting private repertoires in all groups.

The method for making cDNA was 5'RACE, and it used 10-nucleotide random UMIs. One entry per CDR3 protein results from TCRdb running MiXCR on the 5' RACE reads. The data show about 65,000 distinct CDR3 sequences, under 5% seen once. The sequence derives from a man aged 50-59 years with multiple sclerosis. The rearrangement joins TRBV7-2 to TRBJ1-6, with 9 bases matching TRBD1. The sample comprised PBMCs. CDR3 loop: CASSLDRGHSPLHF. CDR3 bases: TGTGCCAGCAGCTTAGACAGGGGGCACTCACCCCTCCACTTT. Full variable domain (remainder filled in from reference TRBV7-2 and TRBJ1-6): GAGVSQSPSNKVTEKGKDVELRCDPISGHTALYWYRQSLGQGLEFLIYFQGNSAPDKSGLPSDRFSAERTGGSVSTLTIQRTQQEDSAVYLCASSLDRGHSPLHFGNGTRLTVT.